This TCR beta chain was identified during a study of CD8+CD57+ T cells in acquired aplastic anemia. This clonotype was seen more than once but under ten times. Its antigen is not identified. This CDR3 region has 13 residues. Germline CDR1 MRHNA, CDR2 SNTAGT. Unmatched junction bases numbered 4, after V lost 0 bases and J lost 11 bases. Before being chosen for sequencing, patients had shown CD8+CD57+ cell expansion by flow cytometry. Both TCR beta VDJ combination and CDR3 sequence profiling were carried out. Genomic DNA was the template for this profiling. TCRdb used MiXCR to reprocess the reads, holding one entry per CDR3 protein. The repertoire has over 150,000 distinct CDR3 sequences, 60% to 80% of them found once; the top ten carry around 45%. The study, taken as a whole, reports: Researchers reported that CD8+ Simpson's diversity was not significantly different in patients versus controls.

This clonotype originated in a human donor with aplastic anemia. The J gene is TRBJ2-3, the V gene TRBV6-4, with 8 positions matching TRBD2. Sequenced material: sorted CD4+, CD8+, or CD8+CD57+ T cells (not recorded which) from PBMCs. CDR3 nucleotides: TGTGCCAGCAGTGACTCTGACGGGGGGGAGCAGTATTTT. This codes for CASSDSDGGEQYF.